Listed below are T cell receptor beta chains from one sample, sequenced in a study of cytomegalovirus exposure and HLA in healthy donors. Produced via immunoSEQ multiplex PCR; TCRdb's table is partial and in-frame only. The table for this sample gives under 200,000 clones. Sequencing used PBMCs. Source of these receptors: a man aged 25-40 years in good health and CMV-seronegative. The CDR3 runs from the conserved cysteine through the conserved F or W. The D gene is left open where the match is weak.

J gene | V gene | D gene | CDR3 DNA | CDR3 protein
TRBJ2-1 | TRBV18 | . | TGTGCCAGCTCATCCAGGGGACCCTACAATGAGCAGTTCTTC | CASSSRGPYNEQFF
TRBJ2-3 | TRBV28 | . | TGTGCCAGCGGGGGGGCGCTAGCAGATACGCAGTATTTT | CASGGALADTQYF
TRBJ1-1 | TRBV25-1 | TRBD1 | TGTGCCAGCAGCCGTCTGACAGGGGAGAACACTGAAGCTTTCTTT | CASSRLTGENTEAFF
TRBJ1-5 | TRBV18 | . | TGTGCCAGCTCCCCAGGGAGCGCGCCCCAGCATTTT | CASSPGSAPQHF
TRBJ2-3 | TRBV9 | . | TGTGCCAGCAGCGTACGTGGGGAGCCAGATACGCAGTATTTT | CASSVRGEPDTQYF
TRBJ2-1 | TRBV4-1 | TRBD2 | TGCGCCAGCAGCCCTGTCGGGACTAGCTGGGACAATGAGCAGTTCTTC | CASSPVGTSWDNEQFF
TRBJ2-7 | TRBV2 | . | TGTGCCAGCAGTCCCCGGGAGCAGCTCTACGAGCAGTACTTC | CASSPREQLYEQYF
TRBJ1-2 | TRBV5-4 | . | TGTGCCAGCAGCTTGGCCGCAGGGAACCGTGGCTACACCTTC | CASSLAAGNRGYTF
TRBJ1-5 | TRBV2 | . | TGTGCCAGCAGTATGCCCGCGTCAGGTCCGCATTTT | CASSMPASGPHF
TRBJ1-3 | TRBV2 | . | TGTGCCAGCATGTACAGGGTCACCATATATTTT | CASMYRVTIYF
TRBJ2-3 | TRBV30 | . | TGTGCCTGGAGCGCCCCGGTCCGGGCAGATACGCAGTATTTT | CAWSAPVRADTQYF
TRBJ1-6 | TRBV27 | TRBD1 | TGTGCCAGCAGTGCGGGGACAGGGGAGTATGTGCGGTCACCCCTCCACTTT | CASSAGTGEYVRSPLHF
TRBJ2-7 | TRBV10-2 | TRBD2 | TGCGCCAGCAGTGAACTAGCGGGAACCAACGAGCAGTACTTC | CASSELAGTNEQYF
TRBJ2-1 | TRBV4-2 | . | TGTGCCAGCAGCCATACGGAGATTTCCGGCAATGAGCAGTTCTTC | CASSHTEISGNEQFF
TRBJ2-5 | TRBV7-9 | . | TGTGCCAGCAGCTTCCCGGGGGTCCAAGAGACCCAGTACTTC | CASSFPGVQETQYF
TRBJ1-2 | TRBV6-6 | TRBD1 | TGTGCCAGCAGTCCCGACAGGGTGCGAGGCTACACCTTC | CASSPDRVRGYTF
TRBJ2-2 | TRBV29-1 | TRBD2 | TGCAGCGCCGTTGGGGGGGCGAACACCGGGGAGCTGTTTTTT | CSAVGGANTGELFF
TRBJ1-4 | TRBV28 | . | TGTGCCAGCAGTTTACGGCAGGCCCAGCTGTTTTTT | CASSLRQAQLFF
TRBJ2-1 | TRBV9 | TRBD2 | TGTGCCAGCACCGAAACTAGCGGGAGGGGCAATGAGCAGTTCTTC | CASTETSGRGNEQFF
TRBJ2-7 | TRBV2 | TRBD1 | TGTGCCAGCAGCGAAGGACAGGGGATTTCCTACGAGCAGTACTTC | CASSEGQGISYEQYF
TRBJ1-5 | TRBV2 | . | TGTGCCAGCAGAGAGACTTATAGCAATCAGCCCCAGCATTTT | CASRETYSNQPQHF
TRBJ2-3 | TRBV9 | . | TGTGCCAGCAGCGTAGCTGTTAATTCGAGAGATACGCAGTATTTT | CASSVAVNSRDTQYF
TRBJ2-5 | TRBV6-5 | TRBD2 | TGTGCCAGCAGTTCAAAAAGCGGGAACTGGGAGACCCAGTACTTC | CASSSKSGNWETQYF